This TCR beta chain is from a study of blood T cell repertoires in COVID-19. Across the whole study: Samples representing acute and convalescent COVID-19 were sourced from the United States, Italy and Spain. PBMCs, B-cell-depleted T cells, or T cells provided the cDNA or gDNA that made up the material.

V lost 3 bases to trimming and J lost 0 bases; unmatched junction nucleotides: 5. Germline CDR1 is SGHRS and CDR2 is YFSETQ. The CDR3 has 18 amino acids. In the original workflow: Amplification from reference gene primers served as the basis for estimated nucleated cell counts. Profiling relied on immunoSEQ multiplex PCR, and the TCRdb table lists in-frame clones only, not all of them. D and trimming come from the DNA, and the V and J calls and clone size come from that table. The table shows 150,000 or so clones, with approximately 84% occurring only once. This chain links TRBV5-1 with TRBJ2-3; 15 bases are shared with TRBD2. The sample taken for sequencing was PBMCs or T cells enriched from blood (not recorded which). The clonotype originates from a human donor with acute COVID-19. The donor label of this sample is uncertain. The DNA of the CDR3 is TGCGCCAGCAGCTCGGGACTAGCGGGGGGTCGGAGCACAGATACGCAGTATTTT. This translates into CASSSGLAGGRSTDTQYF.